This TCR beta chain was sequenced for a study of T-cell reconstitution after alpha-beta-depleted transplantation in children. Germline-derived CDR1 and CDR2 are ENHRY and SYGVKD. V lost 7 bases, J lost 2 bases, and 10 bases lay in between. CDR3 length: 13 amino acids. Construction of the TCRbeta library involved unique molecular identifiers. A single record per CDR3 protein comes from TCRdb applying MiXCR to the PCR reads. This table holds 500,000 or so distinct CDR3 sequences, around a third found once. Sequenced material: PBMCs from the stem cell graft donor, taken from the stem cell graft. J is TRBJ2-3 and V is TRBV10-3, with D possibly being TRBD1 (5 bases). The receptor was derived from a human donor who donated a stem cell graft to a child with aplastic anemia. Here the CDR3 reads CAITRAATDTQYF. CDR3 bases: TGTGCCATCACCAGGGCTGCCACAGATACGCAGTATTTT.